A single sample gave rise to the 15 T cell receptor beta chains below, sequenced in a study of blood T cell repertoires in COVID-19. Using immunoSEQ multiplex PCR, the repertoire was profiled, and TCRdb retains in-frame clones only, with some absent. Of approximately 340,000 clones listed, roughly 90% were seen once; the top ten hold 0.7% to 0.95%. Sequences were obtained from PBMCs or T cells enriched from blood (not recorded which). Receptor source: a woman aged 40-49 years who had been exposed to COVID-19.

V and J are TRBV9 and TRBJ2-5; TRBD2 agrees at 11 bases. Germline V lookup: CDR1 SGDLS, CDR2 YYNGEE. The CDR3 contains 15 residues. V was clipped by 3 bases and J by 5 bases; unmatched bases: 6. The CDR3 DNA is TGTGCCAGCAGCGGTAGCGGGAGGGGCGCGGAGACCCAGTACTTC. This sequence encodes CASSGSGRGAETQYF. The full variable domain, in which reference TRBV9 and TRBJ2-5 provide the parts outside the CDR3, is DSGVTQTPKHLITATGQRVTLRCSPRSGDLSVYWYQQSLDQGLQFLIQYYNGEERAKGNILERFSAQQFPDLHSELNLSSLELGDSALYFCASSGSGRGAETQYFGPGTRLLVL.

The CDR3 here is CASSSRDMNTEAFF. The CDR3 nucleotides are TGTGCCAGCAGTAGTCGGGACATGAACACTGAAGCTTTCTTT. This sequence joins TRBV14 and TRBJ1-1, with D possibly being TRBD1 (6 bases). CDR3 length: 14 amino acids. In germline, CDR1 is SGHDN, CDR2 FVKESK. Deletions cut 6 bases from V and 0 bases from J, with 11 bases between.

CDR3 coding DNA: TGTGCCACCAGTAGGAGATCTGGGGCCAACGTCCTGACTTTC. Translation: CATSRRSGANVLTF. This chain uses TRBV15 with TRBJ2-6; D gene unclear. V gave up 6 bases and J gave up 1 base, with 7 bases separating them. Germline V lookup: CDR1 LNHNV, CDR2 YYDKDF (reference sequence). CDR3 size: 14 residues.

The genes are TRBV12-3 or TRBV12-4 and TRBJ1-1; D not certain. This CDR3 contains 12 residues. Trimming removed 2 bases from V and 4 bases from J, with 5 bases in between. CDR3 residues: CASSLWSTEAFF. The CDR3 region has the DNA TGTGCCAGCAGTTTATGGAGCACTGAAGCTTTCTTT.

V usage is TRBV4-2 and J usage is TRBJ2-7; 12 nucleotides line up with TRBD2. V was pared by 0 bases and J by 3 bases, with 3 bases of the junction left unmatched. Germline loops: CDR1 LGHNA, CDR2 YNFKEQ. CDR3 length equals 16 residues. CDR3 coding DNA: TGTGCCAGCAGCCAAGACCGGACTAGCGGGGACTACGAGCAGTACTTC. Protein sequence: CASSQDRTSGDYEQYF.

J is TRBJ2-7 and V is TRBV5-1; TRBD2 might be the D (5 bases). The CDR3 is made up of 13 amino acids. V was trimmed by 2 bases and J by 7 bases, leaving 13 bases between them. Germline V CDR1 and CDR2: SGHRS, YFSETQ. DNA of the CDR3: TGCGCCAGCAGCTTAGGAGGCAACAGAGAGCAGTACTTC. Protein sequence: CASSLGGNREQYF.

This chain connects TRBV3-1 (or the pseudogene TRBV3-2) to TRBJ1-2, with TRBD1 identical over 11 bases. V lost 3 bases to trimming and J lost 4 bases; unmatched junction nucleotides: 10. Germline CDR1 LGHDT, CDR2 YNNKEL (reference sequence). This CDR3 spans 17 amino acids. The CDR3 here is CASSHGGQGALGYGYTF. In DNA form, the CDR3 reads TGTGCCAGCAGCCATGGTGGACAGGGGGCGCTTGGCTATGGCTACACCTTC.

This clone was recorded a few times. The chain has TRBV19 and TRBJ2-7, with 11 positions matching TRBD2. Germline V gives CDR1 LNHDA, CDR2 SQIVND (reference sequence). V lost 9 bases and J lost 2; bases outside the gene matches: 9. CDR3 length equals 15 residues. CDR3 sequence: CARGTSGGHPYEQYF. CDR3 in DNA: TGTGCCAGGGGAACTAGCGGGGGCCACCCCTACGAGCAGTACTTC.

The J gene is TRBJ1-2, the V gene TRBV27; 9 positions match TRBD1. V shed 2 bases and J 5 bases; nucleotides not matched to a gene: 3. The length of the CDR3 is 14 residues. CDR1 and CDR2 from the germline V gene are MNHEY and SMNVEV (reference sequence). The chain's CDR3 is CASSLSGQGYGYTF. The CDR3 nucleotides are TGTGCCAGCAGTTTAAGTGGACAGGGGTATGGCTACACCTTC.

This chain connects TRBV19 to TRBJ2-7; D call uncertain. CDR1 is LNHDA, CDR2 SQIVND, per germline (reference sequence). Trimming left V 5 bases short and J 0 bases short, with 11 bases between. This CDR3 region has 14 residues. The CDR3, as DNA: TGTGCCAGTAGTCGGCAGGAAGGCTCCTACGAGCAGTACTTC. Protein sequence: CASSRQEGSYEQYF.

The chain carries TRBV29-1 and TRBJ2-7; a possible D gene is TRBD1 (6 bases). Trimming removed 5 bases from V and 5 bases from J, with 10 bases in between. This CDR3 contains 11 residues. CDR1 is SQVTM and CDR2 is ANQGSEA in the germline V gene. CDR3 sequence: CSVHTGNEQYF. The CDR3 coding sequence is TGCAGCGTTCATACAGGGAACGAGCAGTACTTC.

This clone was seen only once. The V gene is TRBV30, the J gene TRBJ1-2; 11 bases agree with TRBD1. V gave up 4 bases and J gave up 7 bases; unmatched junction bases: 2. This CDR3 region has 12 residues. Germline CDR1 GTSNPN, CDR2 SVGIG (reference sequence). The CDR3 reads CAWKGTGGGYTF. The CDR3 DNA reads as TGTGCCTGGAAAGGGACAGGGGGTGGCTACACCTTC.

This chain links TRBV7-3 with TRBJ2-3; TRBD2 matches at 8 bases. This CDR3 region has 16 residues. Germline V gene lookup returns CDR1 SGHTA and CDR2 FQGTGA. With V trimmed by 5 bases and J by 1 base, 8 bases remained unmatched. DNA for the CDR3: TGTGCCAGCAGCCCAACGCCGCGGGGGGGCACAGATACGCAGTATTTT. The encoded protein is CASSPTPRGGTDTQYF.

J is TRBJ1-5 and V is TRBV30, with 7 bases identical to TRBD1. V shed 3 bases and J 7 bases; nucleotides not matched to a gene: 6. The CDR3 covers 13 residues. CDR1 and CDR2 (germline): GTSNPN, SVGIG (reference sequence). The CDR3 DNA sequence: TGTGCCTGGAGAACAGGGGTTGGACAGCCCCAGCATTTT. This encodes CAWRTGVGQPQHF. The full variable domain, rest sourced from reference TRBV30 and TRBJ1-5, is SQTIHQWPATLVQPVGSPLSLECTVEGTSNPNLYWYRQAAGRGLQLLFYSVGIGQISSEVPQNLSASRPQDRQFILSSKKLLLSDSGFYLCAWRTGVGQPQHFGDGTRLSIL.

The rearrangement uses TRBV9 and TRBJ2-3, with TRBD1 matching 7 bases. With 3 bases clipped from V and 0 bases from J, the junction kept 4 bases outside the gene matches. The CDR3 covers 15 residues. CDR1 is SGDLS and CDR2 is YYNGEE in the germline V gene. CDR3 nucleotides: TGTGCCAGCAGCGCCCGACAGGGAAGCACAGATACGCAGTATTTT. Translation gives CASSARQGSTDTQYF.